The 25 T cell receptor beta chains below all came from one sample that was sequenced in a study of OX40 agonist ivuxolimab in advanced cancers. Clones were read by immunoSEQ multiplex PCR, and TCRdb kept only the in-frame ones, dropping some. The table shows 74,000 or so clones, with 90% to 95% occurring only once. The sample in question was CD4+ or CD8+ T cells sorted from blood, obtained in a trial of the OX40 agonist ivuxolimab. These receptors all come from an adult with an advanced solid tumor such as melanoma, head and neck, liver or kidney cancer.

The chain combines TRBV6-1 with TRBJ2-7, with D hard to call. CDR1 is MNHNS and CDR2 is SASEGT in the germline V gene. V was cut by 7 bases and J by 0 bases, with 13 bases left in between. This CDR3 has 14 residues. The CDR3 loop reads CASTSDPSSYEQYF. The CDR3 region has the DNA TGTGCCAGCACCTCCGACCCGAGCTCCTACGAGCAGTACTTC.

CDR3 nucleotides: TGCGCCAGCAGTGATCTTCCCGGCCCGGGGGGCCACGAGCAGTACTTC. Translated, it gives CASSDLPGPGGHEQYF. The rearrangement links TRBV10-1 to TRBJ2-7; perhaps TRBD2 as D (7 bases). Germline V gene lookup returns CDR1 WNHNN and CDR2 SYGVQD (reference sequence). The CDR3 is 16 residues long. Trimming shortened V by 3 bases and J by 5 bases, and 20 bases separated the two germline ends.

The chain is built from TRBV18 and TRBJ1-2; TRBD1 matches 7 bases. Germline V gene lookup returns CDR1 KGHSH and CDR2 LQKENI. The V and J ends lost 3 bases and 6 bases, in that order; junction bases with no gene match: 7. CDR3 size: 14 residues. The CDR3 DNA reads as TGTGCCAGCTCACCGTTGGGGACAGAGGATGGCTACACCTTC. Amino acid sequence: CASSPLGTEDGYTF.

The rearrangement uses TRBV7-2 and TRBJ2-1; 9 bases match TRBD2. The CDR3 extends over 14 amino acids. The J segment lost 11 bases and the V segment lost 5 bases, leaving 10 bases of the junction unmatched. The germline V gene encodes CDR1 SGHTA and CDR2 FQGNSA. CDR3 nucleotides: TGTGCCAGCAGCCCTACCTTAGCGGGGGATCAGCAGTTCTTC. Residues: CASSPTLAGDQQFF.

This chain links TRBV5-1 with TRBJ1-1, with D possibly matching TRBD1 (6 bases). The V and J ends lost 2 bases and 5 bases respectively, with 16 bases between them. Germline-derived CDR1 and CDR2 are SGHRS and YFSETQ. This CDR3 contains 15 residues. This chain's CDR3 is CASSLLRQGSTEAFF. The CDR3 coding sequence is TGCGCCAGCAGCTTACTCCGGCAGGGGTCGACTGAAGCTTTCTTT.

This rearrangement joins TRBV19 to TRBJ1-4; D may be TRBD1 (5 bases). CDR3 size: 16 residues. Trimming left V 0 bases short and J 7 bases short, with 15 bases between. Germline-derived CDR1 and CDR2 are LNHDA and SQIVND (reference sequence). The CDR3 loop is CASSIDRSGHREKLFF. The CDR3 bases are TGTGCCAGTAGTATAGATCGATCCGGACACCGTGAAAAACTGTTTTTT. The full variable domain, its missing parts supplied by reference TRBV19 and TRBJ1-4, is DGGITQSPKYLFRKEGQNVTLSCEQNLNHDAMYWYRQDPGQGLRLIYYSQIVNDFQKGDIAEGYSVSREKKESFPLTVTSAQKNPTAFYLCASSIDRSGHREKLFFGSGTQLSVL.

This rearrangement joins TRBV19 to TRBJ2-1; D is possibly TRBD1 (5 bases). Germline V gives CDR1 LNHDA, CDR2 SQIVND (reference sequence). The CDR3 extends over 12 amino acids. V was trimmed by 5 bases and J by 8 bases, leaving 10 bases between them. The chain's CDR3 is CASSFWGDEQFF. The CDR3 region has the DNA TGTGCCAGTAGTTTCTGGGGCGATGAGCAGTTCTTC.

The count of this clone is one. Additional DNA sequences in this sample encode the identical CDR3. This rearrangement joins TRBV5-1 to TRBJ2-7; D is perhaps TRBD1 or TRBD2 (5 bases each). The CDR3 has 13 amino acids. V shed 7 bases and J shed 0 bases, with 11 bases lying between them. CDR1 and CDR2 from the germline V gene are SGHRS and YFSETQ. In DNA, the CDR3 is TGCGCCAGCCGAGCAGGGAGCTCCTACGAGCAGTACTTC. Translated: CASRAGSSYEQYF. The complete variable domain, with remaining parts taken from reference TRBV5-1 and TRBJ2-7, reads KAGVTQTPRYLIKTRGQQVTLSCSPISGHRSVSWYQQTPGQGLQFLFEYFSETQRNKGNFPGRFSGRQFSNSRSEMNVSTLELGDSALYLCASRAGSSYEQYFGPGTRLTVT.

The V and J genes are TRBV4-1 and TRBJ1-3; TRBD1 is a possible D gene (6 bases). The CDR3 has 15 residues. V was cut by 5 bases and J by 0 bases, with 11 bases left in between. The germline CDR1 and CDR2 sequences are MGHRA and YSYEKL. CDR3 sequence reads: CASSSRGDSGNTIYF. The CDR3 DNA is TGCGCCAGCAGCAGCAGGGGCGACTCTGGAAACACCATATATTTT.

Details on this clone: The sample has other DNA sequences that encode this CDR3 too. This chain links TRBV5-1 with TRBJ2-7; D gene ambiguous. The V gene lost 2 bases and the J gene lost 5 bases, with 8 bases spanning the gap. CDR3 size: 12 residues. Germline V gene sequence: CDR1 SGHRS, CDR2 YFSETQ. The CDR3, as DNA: TGCGCCAGCAGCTTAGGTCTGAACGAGCAGTACTTC. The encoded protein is CASSLGLNEQYF.

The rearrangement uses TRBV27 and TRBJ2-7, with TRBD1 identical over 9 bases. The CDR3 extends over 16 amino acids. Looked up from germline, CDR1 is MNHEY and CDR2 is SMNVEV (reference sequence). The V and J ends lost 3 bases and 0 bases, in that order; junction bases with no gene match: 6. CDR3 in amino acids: CASSFSPGQGSYEQYF. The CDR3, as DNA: TGTGCCAGCAGTTTCTCCCCGGGACAGGGCTCCTACGAGCAGTACTTC.

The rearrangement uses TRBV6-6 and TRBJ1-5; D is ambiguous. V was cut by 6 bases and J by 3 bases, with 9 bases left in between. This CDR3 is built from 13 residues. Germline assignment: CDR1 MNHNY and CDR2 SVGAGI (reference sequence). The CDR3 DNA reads TGTGCCAGCAGGGTTCTGGACAATCAGCCCCAGCATTTT. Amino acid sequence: CASRVLDNQPQHF.

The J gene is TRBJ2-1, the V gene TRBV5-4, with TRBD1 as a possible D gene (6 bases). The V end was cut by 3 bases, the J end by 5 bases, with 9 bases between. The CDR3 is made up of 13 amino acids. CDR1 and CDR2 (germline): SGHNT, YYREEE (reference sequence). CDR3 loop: CASSSDRNNEQFF. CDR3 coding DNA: TGTGCCAGCAGCTCGGACAGAAACAATGAGCAGTTCTTC.

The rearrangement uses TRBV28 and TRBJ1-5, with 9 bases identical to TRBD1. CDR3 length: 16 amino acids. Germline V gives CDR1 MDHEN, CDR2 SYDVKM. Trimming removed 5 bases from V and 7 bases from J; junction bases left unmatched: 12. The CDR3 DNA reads TGTGCCAGCAGTCCGACGGGACAGGGATGGCAGCAGCCCCAGCATTTT. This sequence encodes CASSPTGQGWQQPQHF.

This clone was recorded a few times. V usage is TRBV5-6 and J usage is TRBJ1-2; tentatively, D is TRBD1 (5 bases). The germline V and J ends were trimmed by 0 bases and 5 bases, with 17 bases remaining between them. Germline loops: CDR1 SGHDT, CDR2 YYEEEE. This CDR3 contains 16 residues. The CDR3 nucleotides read TGTGCCAGCAGCTTGGGACAGACCTACCGAACATATGGCTACACCTTC. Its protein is CASSLGQTYRTYGYTF.

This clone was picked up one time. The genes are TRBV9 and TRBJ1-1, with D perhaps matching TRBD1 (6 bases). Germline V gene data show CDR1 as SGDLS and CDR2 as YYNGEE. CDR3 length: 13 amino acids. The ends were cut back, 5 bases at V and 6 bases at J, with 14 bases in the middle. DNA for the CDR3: TGTGCCAGCAGTCTTACAGGGTTCTCTGAAGCTTTCTTT. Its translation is CASSLTGFSEAFF.

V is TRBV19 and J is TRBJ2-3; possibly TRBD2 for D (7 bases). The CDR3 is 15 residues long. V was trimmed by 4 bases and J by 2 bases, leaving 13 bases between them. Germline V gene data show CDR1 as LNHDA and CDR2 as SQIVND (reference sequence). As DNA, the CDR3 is TGTGCCAGTAGTAGTTGGGGGGGGCTCACAGATACGCAGTATTTT. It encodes CASSSWGGLTDTQYF.

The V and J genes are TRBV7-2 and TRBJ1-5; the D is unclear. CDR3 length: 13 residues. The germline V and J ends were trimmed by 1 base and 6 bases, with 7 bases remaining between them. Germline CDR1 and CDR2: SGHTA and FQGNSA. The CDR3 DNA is TGTGCCAGCAGCTTAGATGCGGGTCAGCCCCAGCATTTT. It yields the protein CASSLDAGQPQHF.

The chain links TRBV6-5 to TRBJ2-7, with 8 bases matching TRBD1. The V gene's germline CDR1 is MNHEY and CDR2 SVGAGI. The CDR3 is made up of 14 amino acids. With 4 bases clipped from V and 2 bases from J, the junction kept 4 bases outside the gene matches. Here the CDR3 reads CASSLDREAYEQYF. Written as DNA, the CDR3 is TGTGCCAGCAGTTTGGACAGGGAAGCCTACGAGCAGTACTTC.

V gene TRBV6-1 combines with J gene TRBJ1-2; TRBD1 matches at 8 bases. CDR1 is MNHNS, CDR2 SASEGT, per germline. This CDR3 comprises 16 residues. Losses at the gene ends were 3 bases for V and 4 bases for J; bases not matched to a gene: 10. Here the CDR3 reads CASSDLRTGSTYGYTF. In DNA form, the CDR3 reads TGTGCCAGCAGTGATCTGCGGACAGGGTCTACCTATGGCTACACCTTC.

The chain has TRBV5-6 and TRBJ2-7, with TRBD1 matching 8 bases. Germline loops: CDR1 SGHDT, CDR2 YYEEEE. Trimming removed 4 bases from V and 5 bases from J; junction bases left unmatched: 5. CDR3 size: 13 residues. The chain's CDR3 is CASSTWTGNEQYF. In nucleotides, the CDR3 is TGTGCCAGCAGCACCTGGACAGGGAACGAGCAGTACTTC.

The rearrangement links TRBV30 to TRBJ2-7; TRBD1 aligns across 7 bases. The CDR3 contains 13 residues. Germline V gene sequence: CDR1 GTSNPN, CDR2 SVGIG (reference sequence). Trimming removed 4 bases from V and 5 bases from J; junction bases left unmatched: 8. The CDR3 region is CAWNRQGVDEQYF. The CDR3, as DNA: TGTGCCTGGAACCGACAGGGCGTCGACGAGCAGTACTTC.

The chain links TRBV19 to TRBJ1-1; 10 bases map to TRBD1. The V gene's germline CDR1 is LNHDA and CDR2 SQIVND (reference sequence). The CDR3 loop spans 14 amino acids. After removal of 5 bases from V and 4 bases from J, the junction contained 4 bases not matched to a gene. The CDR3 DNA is TGTGCCAGTAGTCCCGGACAGGGGGGCACTGAAGCTTTCTTT. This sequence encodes CASSPGQGGTEAFF. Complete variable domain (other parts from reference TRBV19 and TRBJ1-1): DGGITQSPKYLFRKEGQNVTLSCEQNLNHDAMYWYRQDPGQGLRLIYYSQIVNDFQKGDIAEGYSVSREKKESFPLTVTSAQKNPTAFYLCASSPGQGGTEAFFGQGTRLTVV.

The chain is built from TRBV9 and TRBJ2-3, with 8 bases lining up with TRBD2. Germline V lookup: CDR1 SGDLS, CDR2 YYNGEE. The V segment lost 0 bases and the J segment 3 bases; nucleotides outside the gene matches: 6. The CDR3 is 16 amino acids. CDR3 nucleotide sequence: TGTGCCAGCAGCGTAGGCATCGGGGGGGCAACAGATACGCAGTATTTT. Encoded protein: CASSVGIGGATDTQYF.

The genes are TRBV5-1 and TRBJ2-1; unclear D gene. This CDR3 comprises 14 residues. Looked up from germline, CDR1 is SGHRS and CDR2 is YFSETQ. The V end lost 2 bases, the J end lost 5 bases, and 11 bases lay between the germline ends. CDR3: CASSFSTANNEQFF. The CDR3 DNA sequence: TGCGCCAGCAGCTTCAGTACAGCCAACAATGAGCAGTTCTTC.